These T cell receptor beta chains were read from a single sample in a study of T cell responses to AZD1222 COVID-19 vaccine. Sequencing used immunoSEQ multiplex PCR; TCRdb keeps in-frame clones, though not all of them. The sample includes 160,000 or so clones, 92% of them seen just once. This sample comprised peripheral blood, obtained 28 days after the second AZD1222 dose. Receptor source: an adult who received the AZD1222 COVID-19 vaccine. CDR3s include the opening cysteine and the closing phenylalanine or tryptophan. The D gene is left open where the match is weak. For some rows the clone size is stated as once, few or many, or as a class when expanded; others skip it.

J: TRBJ2-3
D: TRBD2
V: TRBV6-4
size: NA
CDR3: CASAPGTSGAPDTQYF
DNA: TGTGCCAGCGCCCCCGGGACTAGCGGGGCCCCAGATACGCAGTATTTT

J: TRBJ1-4
D: TRBD1
V: TRBV6-5
size: NA
CDR3: CASSRQGLGEKLFF
DNA: TGTGCCAGCAGTCGACAGGGATTAGGTGAAAAACTGTTTTTT

J: TRBJ2-3
D: TRBD2
V: TRBV6-2/TRBV6-3
size: NA
CDR3: CASSYASGNTDTQYF
DNA: TGTGCCAGCAGTTACGCTAGCGGGAACACAGATACGCAGTATTTT

J: TRBJ2-2
D: NA
V: TRBV7-2
size: NA
CDR3: CASSPDWANTGELFF
DNA: TGTGCCAGCAGCCCCGACTGGGCGAACACCGGGGAGCTGTTTTTT

J: TRBJ2-6
D: NA
V: TRBV10-3
size: NA
CDR3: CAIRTSGANVLTF
DNA: TGTGCCATCAGGACCAGTGGGGCCAACGTCCTGACTTTC

J: TRBJ1-2
D: TRBD1
V: TRBV18
size: NA
CDR3: CASSPTGGDGYTF
DNA: TGTGCCAGCTCACCGACAGGGGGCGATGGCTACACCTTC

J: TRBJ2-3
D: NA
V: TRBV6-4
size: NA
CDR3: CASSTGHSTDTQYF
DNA: TGTGCCAGCAGTACCGGACATTCCACAGATACGCAGTATTTT

J: TRBJ2-1
D: NA
V: TRBV6-2/TRBV6-3
size: NA
CDR3: CASSYGANNEQFF
DNA: TGTGCCAGCAGTTACGGGGCCAACAATGAGCAGTTCTTC

J: TRBJ1-4
D: NA
V: TRBV3-1/TRBV3-2
size: NA
CDR3: CASSQAEGVSRELFF
DNA: TGTGCCAGCAGCCAAGCTGAAGGAGTATCAAGGGAACTGTTTTTT

J: TRBJ1-1
D: NA
V: TRBV6-1
size: NA
CDR3: CASSEALNTEAFF
DNA: TGTGCCAGCAGTGAAGCGCTGAACACTGAAGCTTTCTTT

J: TRBJ2-3
D: TRBD1
V: TRBV7-8
size: once
CDR3: CASSKRTGGSPDTQYF
DNA: TGTGCCAGCAGCAAACGGACAGGGGGATCCCCAGATACGCAGTATTTT

J: TRBJ2-1
D: TRBD1
V: TRBV11-2
size: NA
CDR3: CASSLQGDAYNEQFF
DNA: TGTGCCAGCAGCTTGCAGGGGGACGCCTACAATGAGCAGTTCTTC

J: TRBJ2-1
D: TRBD1
V: TRBV2
size: NA
CDR3: CASRFGTGVYNEQFF
DNA: TGTGCCAGCAGGTTTGGGACAGGGGTCTACAATGAGCAGTTCTTC

J: TRBJ1-1
D: NA
V: TRBV18
size: NA
CDR3: CASSPTVPAEAFF
DNA: TGTGCCAGCTCACCGACGGTCCCTGCTGAAGCTTTCTTT

J: TRBJ1-1
D: NA
V: TRBV5-4
size: NA
CDR3: CASSRRATNTEAFF
DNA: TGTGCCAGCAGCCGCAGGGCTACAAACACTGAAGCTTTCTTT

J: TRBJ1-2
D: NA
V: TRBV2
size: NA
CDR3: CASSELQESGYTF
DNA: TGTGCCAGCAGTGAACTCCAGGAGTCGGGCTACACCTTC

J: TRBJ2-7
D: NA
V: TRBV20-1
size: NA
CDR3: CSASLRRESYEQYF
DNA: TGCAGTGCTAGTTTAAGAAGGGAGTCCTACGAGCAGTACTTC

J: TRBJ1-1
D: NA
V: TRBV5-1
size: NA
CDR3: CASRKEGPQNTEAFF
DNA: TGCGCCAGCAGGAAGGAGGGACCCCAGAACACTGAAGCTTTCTTT

J: TRBJ2-5
D: TRBD1
V: TRBV19
size: NA
CDR3: CASSWDRGKTQYF
DNA: TGTGCCAGTAGCTGGGACAGGGGAAAGACCCAGTACTTC

J: TRBJ1-6
D: NA
V: TRBV10-3
size: NA
CDR3: CAISDQSSYNSPLHF
DNA: TGTGCCATCAGTGACCAAAGCTCCTATAATTCACCCCTCCACTTT

J: TRBJ1-1
D: NA
V: TRBV30
size: NA
CDR3: CAWRQGPETEAFF
DNA: TGTGCCTGGAGGCAGGGTCCGGAAACTGAAGCTTTCTTT

J: TRBJ2-3
D: TRBD2
V: TRBV9
size: once
CDR3: CASSDKRGGPDTQYF
DNA: TGTGCCAGCAGCGACAAGCGGGGGGGCCCAGATACGCAGTATTTT

J: TRBJ1-4
D: TRBD1
V: TRBV6-5
size: NA
CDR3: CASRTSTGGGEKLFF
DNA: TGTGCCAGCAGGACATCGACAGGGGGCGGTGAAAAACTGTTTTTT

J: TRBJ1-2
D: NA
V: TRBV2
size: NA
CDR3: CASSYQGASYGYTF
DNA: TGTGCCAGCAGCTACCAGGGAGCGAGCTATGGCTACACCTTC

J: TRBJ1-4
D: TRBD1
V: TRBV19
size: NA
CDR3: CASRFQGTEKKLFF
DNA: TGTGCCAGTAGGTTTCAAGGGACAGAGAAAAAACTGTTTTTT

J: TRBJ2-3
D: NA
V: TRBV29-1
size: NA
CDR3: CSVAIGTVTDTQYF
DNA: TGCAGCGTCGCCATCGGGACGGTAACAGATACGCAGTATTTT

J: TRBJ1-1
D: NA
V: TRBV7-2
size: NA
CDR3: CASSPTNTEAFF
DNA: TGTGCCAGCAGCCCCACTAACACTGAAGCTTTCTTT

J: TRBJ2-5
D: TRBD1
V: TRBV4-1
size: NA
CDR3: CASSQEPPRGQGETQYF
DNA: TGCGCCAGCAGCCAAGAACCCCCTAGGGGGCAGGGAGAGACCCAGTACTTC

J: TRBJ2-7
D: NA
V: TRBV3-1/TRBV3-2
size: NA
CDR3: CASSQFSKTAYEQYF
DNA: TGTGCCAGCAGCCAGTTCAGCAAGACGGCCTACGAGCAGTACTTC

J: TRBJ1-2
D: NA
V: TRBV9
size: NA
CDR3: CASSPILDSAYGYTF
DNA: TGTGCCAGCAGCCCCATATTGGACAGCGCCTATGGCTACACCTTC

J: TRBJ2-7
D: TRBD1
V: TRBV19
size: NA
CDR3: CASSIGTGGFYEQYF
DNA: TGTGCCAGTAGTATCGGGACAGGGGGCTTTTACGAGCAGTACTTC

J: TRBJ1-5
D: TRBD1
V: TRBV3-1/TRBV3-2
size: NA
CDR3: CASSKTGFYQPQHF
DNA: TGTGCCAGCAGCAAGACAGGGTTTTATCAGCCCCAGCATTTT

J: TRBJ2-7
D: NA
V: TRBV27
size: NA
CDR3: CASSFVIRPAYEQYF
DNA: TGTGCCAGCAGTTTCGTTATCAGGCCTGCCTACGAGCAGTACTTC

J: TRBJ2-5
D: TRBD1
V: TRBV29-1
size: NA
CDR3: CSAGSGGSQKETQYF
DNA: TGCAGCGCTGGGTCAGGGGGCTCGCAAAAAGAGACCCAGTACTTC

J: TRBJ1-1
D: NA
V: TRBV12-5
size: NA
CDR3: CASGPPGARNTEAFF
DNA: TGTGCTAGTGGTCCCCCCGGGGCACGGAACACTGAAGCTTTCTTT

J: TRBJ1-3
D: NA
V: TRBV11-2
size: NA
CDR3: CASSTDAFSGNTIYF
DNA: TGTGCCAGCAGTACAGACGCTTTCTCTGGAAACACCATATATTTT

J: TRBJ1-1
D: TRBD1
V: TRBV6-5
size: NA
CDR3: CASSLPQGTDQAFF
DNA: TGTGCCAGCAGCCTACCCCAGGGGACAGATCAAGCTTTCTTT